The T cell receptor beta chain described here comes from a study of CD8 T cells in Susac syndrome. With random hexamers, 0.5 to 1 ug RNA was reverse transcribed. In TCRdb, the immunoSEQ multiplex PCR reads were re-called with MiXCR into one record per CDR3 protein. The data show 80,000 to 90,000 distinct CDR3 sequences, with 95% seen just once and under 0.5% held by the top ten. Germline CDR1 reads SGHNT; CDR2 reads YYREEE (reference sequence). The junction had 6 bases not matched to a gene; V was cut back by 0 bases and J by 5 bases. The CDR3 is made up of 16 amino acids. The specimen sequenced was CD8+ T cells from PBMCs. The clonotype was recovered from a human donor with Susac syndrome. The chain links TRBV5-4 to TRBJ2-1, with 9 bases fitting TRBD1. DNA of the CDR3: TGTGCCAGCAGCTTGGGCGGGACAGGGCCCGACAATGAGCAGTTCTTC. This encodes CASSLGGTGPDNEQFF.